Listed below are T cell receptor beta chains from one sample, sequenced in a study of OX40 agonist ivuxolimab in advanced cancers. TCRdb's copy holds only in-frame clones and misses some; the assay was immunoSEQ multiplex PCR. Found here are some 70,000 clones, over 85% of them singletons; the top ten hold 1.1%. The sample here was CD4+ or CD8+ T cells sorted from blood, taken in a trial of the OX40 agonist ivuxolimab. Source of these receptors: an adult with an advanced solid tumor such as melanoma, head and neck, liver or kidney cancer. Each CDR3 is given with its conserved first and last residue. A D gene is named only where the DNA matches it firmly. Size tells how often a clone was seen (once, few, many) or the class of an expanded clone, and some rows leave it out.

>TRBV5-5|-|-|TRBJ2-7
TGTGCCAGCAGTTTGGAGGGGGTCCCCTACGAGCAGTACTTC
CASSLEGVPYEQYF
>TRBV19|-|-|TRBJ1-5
TGTGCCAGTAGCTTATGGGTTGGCGGGGGTCAGCCCCAGCATTTT
CASSLWVGGGQPQHF
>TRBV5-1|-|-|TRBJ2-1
TGCGCCAGCAGCTTGGCGGCAGGGATCGATGAGCAGTTCTTC
CASSLAAGIDEQFF
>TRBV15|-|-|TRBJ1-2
TGTGCCACCAGCAGAGAAACGGGCGGCCCTAGTGGCTACACCTTC
CATSRETGGPSGYTF
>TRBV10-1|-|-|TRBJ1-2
TGCGCCAGCATGGGGGGGTATGGCTACACCTTC
CASMGGYGYTF
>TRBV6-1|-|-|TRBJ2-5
TGTGCCAGCAACTTCCCGACACCCCACTTC
CASNFPTPHF
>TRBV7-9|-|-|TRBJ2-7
TGTGCCAGCAGCCGCACGGGGGTGAGCTCCTACGAGCAGTACTTC
CASSRTGVSSYEQYF
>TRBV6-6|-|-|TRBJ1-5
TGTGCCAGCTCCCGGGCTAGGGGCAATCAGCCCCAGCATTTT
CASSRARGNQPQHF
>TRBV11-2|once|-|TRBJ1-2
TGTGCCAGCAGCTCTATGGGGGGCTACACCTTC
CASSSMGGYTF
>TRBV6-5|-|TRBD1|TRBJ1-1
TGTGCCAGCAGTCGCCGACAGGGACCAGCTTTCTTT
CASSRRQGPAFF
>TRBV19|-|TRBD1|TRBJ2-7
TGTGCCAGTAGGAGCGCCGGGACAGATACCTACGAGCAGTACTTC
CASRSAGTDTYEQYF
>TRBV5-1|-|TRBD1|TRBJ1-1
TGCGCCAGCAGCCGGGACAGTCTTTCGAAACCTGAAGCTTTCTTT
CASSRDSLSKPEAFF
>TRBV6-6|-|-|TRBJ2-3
TGTGCCAGCAGGGGCGGACAGTACTTCACAGATACGCAGTATTTT
CASRGGQYFTDTQYF
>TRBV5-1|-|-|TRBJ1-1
TGCGCCAGCAGCTTTAACCGTGCGAACACTGAAGCTTTCTTT
CASSFNRANTEAFF
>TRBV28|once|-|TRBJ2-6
TGTGCCAGCAGTTCCCCCTCGTCTCGGGGGCCCTCTGGGGCCAACGTCCTGACTTTC
CASSSPSSRGPSGANVLTF
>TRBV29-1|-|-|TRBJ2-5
TGCAGCGTTGAATTGGGGACCCAGTACTTC
CSVELGTQYF